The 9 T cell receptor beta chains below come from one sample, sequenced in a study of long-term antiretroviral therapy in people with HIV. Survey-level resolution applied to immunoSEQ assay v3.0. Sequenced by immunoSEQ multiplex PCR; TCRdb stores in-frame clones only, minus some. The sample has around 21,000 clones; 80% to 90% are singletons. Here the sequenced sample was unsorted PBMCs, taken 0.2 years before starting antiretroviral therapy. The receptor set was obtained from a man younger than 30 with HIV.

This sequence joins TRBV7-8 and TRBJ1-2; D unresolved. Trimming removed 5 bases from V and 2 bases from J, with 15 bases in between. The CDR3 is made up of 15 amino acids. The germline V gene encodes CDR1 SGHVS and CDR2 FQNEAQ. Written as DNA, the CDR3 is TGTGCCAGCAGCCCAGACGGGGTAACCAACTATGGCTACACCTTC. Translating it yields CASSPDGVTNYGYTF.

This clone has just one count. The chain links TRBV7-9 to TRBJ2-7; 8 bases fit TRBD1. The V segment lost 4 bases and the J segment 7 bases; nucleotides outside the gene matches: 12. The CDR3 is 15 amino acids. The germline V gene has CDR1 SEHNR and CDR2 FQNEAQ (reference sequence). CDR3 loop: CASSSAPGTGGEQYF. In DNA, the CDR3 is TGTGCCAGCAGCTCAGCTCCCGGGACAGGAGGAGAGCAGTACTTC.

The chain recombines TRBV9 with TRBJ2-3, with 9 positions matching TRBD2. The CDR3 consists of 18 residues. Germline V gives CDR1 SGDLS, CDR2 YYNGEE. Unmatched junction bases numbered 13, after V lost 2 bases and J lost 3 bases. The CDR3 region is CASSVQPLAGRGTDTQYF. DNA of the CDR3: TGTGCCAGCAGCGTTCAACCCCTAGCGGGGAGGGGGACAGATACGCAGTATTTT.

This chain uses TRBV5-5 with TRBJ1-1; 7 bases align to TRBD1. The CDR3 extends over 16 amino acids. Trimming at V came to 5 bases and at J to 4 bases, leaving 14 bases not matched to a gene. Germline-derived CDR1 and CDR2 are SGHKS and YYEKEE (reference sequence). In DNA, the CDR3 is TGTGCCAGCAGGGATGAGCCGACAGGGTCGTCCACTGAAGCTTTCTTT. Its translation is CASRDEPTGSSTEAFF.

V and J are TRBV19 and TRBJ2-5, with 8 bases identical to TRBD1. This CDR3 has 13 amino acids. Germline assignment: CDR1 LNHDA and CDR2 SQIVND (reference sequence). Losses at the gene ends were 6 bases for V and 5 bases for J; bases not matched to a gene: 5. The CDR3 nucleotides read TGTGCCAGTAGCGACAGGGGTGGGGAGACCCAGTACTTC. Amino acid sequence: CASSDRGGETQYF.

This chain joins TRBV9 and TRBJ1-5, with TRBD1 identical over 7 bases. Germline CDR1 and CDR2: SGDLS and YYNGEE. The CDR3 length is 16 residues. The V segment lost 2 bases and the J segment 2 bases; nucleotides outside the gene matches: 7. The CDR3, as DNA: TGTGCCAGCAGCGTGGGTACCGGGACAGGCAATCAGCCCCAGCATTTT. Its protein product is CASSVGTGTGNQPQHF.

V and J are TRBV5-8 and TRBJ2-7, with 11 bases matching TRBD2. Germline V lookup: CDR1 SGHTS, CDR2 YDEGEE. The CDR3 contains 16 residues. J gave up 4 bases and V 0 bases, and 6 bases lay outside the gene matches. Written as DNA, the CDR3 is TGTGCCAGCAGCTTGGGATCGGGACTAGCGGTGTACGAGCAGTACTTC. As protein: CASSLGSGLAVYEQYF. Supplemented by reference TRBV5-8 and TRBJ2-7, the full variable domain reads EAGVTQSPTHLIKTRGQQATLRCSPISGHTSVYWYQQALGLGLQFLLWYDEGEERNRGNFPPRFSGRQFPNYSSELNVNALELEDSALYLCASSLGSGLAVYEQYFGPGTRLTVT.

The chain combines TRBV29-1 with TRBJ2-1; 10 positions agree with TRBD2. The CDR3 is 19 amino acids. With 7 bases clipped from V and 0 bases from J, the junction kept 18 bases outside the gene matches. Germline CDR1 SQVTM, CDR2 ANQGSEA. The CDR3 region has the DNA TGCAGCGGGGGGCCGGGACTAGCGACCCTAAGGAGCTCCTACAATGAGCAGTTCTTC. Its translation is CSGGPGLATLRSSYNEQFF.

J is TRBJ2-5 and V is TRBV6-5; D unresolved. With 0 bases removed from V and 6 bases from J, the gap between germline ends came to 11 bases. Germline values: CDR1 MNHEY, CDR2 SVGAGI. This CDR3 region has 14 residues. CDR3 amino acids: CASSYSKIVQTQYF. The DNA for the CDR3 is TGTGCCAGCAGTTACTCGAAGATCGTCCAGACCCAGTACTTC.